These 30 T cell receptor beta chains came from one sample sequenced in a study of CD8+CD57+ T cells in acquired aplastic anemia (dated by TCRdb to between 2017 and 2018). TCRdb records Illumina HiSeq 2000 as the sequencer. Genomic DNA was used as template for profiling of TCR beta VDJ combinations and CDR3 sequences. TCRdb took the public reads, trimmed them with fastp at Q25, ran MiXCR for clone calling and kept in-frame beta chains. CDR3 protein duplicates are merged, each entry listing the most common genes and DNA. Across this sample there are approximately 380,000 distinct CDR3 sequences, with 65% to 75% seen only once. Approximately 4% of the sample rests with the top ten. The sequenced material came from sorted CD4+, CD8+, or CD8+CD57+ T cells (not recorded which) from PBMCs. The receptor set was obtained from a human donor in good health, serving as a control.

The V and J genes are TRBV12-3 or TRBV12-4 and TRBJ1-5; D perhaps matches TRBD1 (5 bases). V lost 7 bases, J lost 3 bases, and 19 bases lay in between. The CDR3 runs to 16 residues. CDR3 nucleotides: TGTGCCAGCACTATAGTTGGAGGGGTGCCCAATCAGCCCCAGCATTTT. Protein product: CASTIVGGVPNQPQHF.

The genes are TRBV4-3 and TRBJ1-5; D gene ambiguous. CDR1 and CDR2 from the germline V gene are LGHNA and YSLEER. The CDR3 is 13 amino acids. The CDR3 region is CVTGLRSNQPQHF. As DNA, the CDR3 is TGCGTCACTGGCTTAAGGAGCAATCAGCCCCAGCATTTT.

The count of this clonotype is one. The chain uses TRBV7-2 and TRBJ2-5; 8 bases agree with TRBD1. The V gene's germline CDR1 is SGHTA and CDR2 FQGNSA. J lost 2 bases, V lost 6 bases, and 17 bases had no gene match. This CDR3 is built from 18 residues. CDR3 in amino acids: CASSSGGGNQPQQETQYF. In DNA, the CDR3 is TGTGCCAGCAGTTCAGGGGGCGGCAATCAGCCCCAGCAAGAGACCCAGTACTTC.

About this clonotype: One end of the junction fails to match germline, which may point to a read error. The chain links TRBV2 to TRBJ1-2; D unresolved. Germline CDR1 reads SNHLY; CDR2 reads FYNNEI. The CDR3 runs to 14 residues. CDR3 residues: CASSVAPATYAYTF. The CDR3 region has the DNA TGTGCCAGCAGCGTGGCACCGGCCACATATGCCTACACCTTC.

Turning to this clonotype: The junction and the germline gene differ at one end; a read error may be behind it. The chain joins TRBV9 to TRBJ2-6; 7 bases are a match to TRBD1. Germline CDR1 SGDLS, CDR2 YYNGEE. The CDR3 has 16 amino acids. For the CDR3, the DNA is TGTGCCAGCAGCTATACAGGGGATTCACCCCTCAACTTCCTGACTTTC. Translating gives CASSYTGDSPLNFLTF.

This clonotype was picked up many times. The chain employs TRBV4-2 and TRBJ2-1, with 7 bases lining up with TRBD2. Germline CDR1 LGHNA, CDR2 YNFKEQ. The J segment lost 7 bases and the V segment lost 3 bases, leaving 12 bases of the junction unmatched. This CDR3 is built from 16 residues. The CDR3: CASSQVGSGEGNEQFF. The CDR3 nucleotides are TGTGCCAGCAGCCAGGTCGGCAGCGGGGAGGGAAATGAGCAGTTCTTC.

V is TRBV19 and J is TRBJ1-2, with 7 nucleotides matching TRBD1. After removal of 5 bases from V and 2 bases from J, the junction contained 8 bases not matched to a gene. Germline assignment: CDR1 LNHDA and CDR2 SQIVND (reference sequence). The CDR3 is 15 amino acids. The CDR3 sequence: CASSVNRGKNYGYTF. The CDR3 nucleotides read TGTGCCAGTAGTGTGAACAGGGGAAAAAACTATGGCTACACCTTC.

This sequence joins TRBV7-2 and TRBJ1-1, with 9 nucleotides matching TRBD1. CDR3 size: 15 residues. The V segment lost 5 bases and the J segment 14 bases; nucleotides outside the gene matches: 18. Germline V gene data show CDR1 as SGHTA and CDR2 as FQGNSA. The CDR3 DNA reads TGTGCCAGCAGCCCCCAGGGGACAGGGAACCTACTCGCCTTCTTT. It translates to CASSPQGTGNLLAFF.

The chain joins TRBV7-2 to TRBJ1-2; D ambiguous. The CDR3 totals 15 residues. Between the trimmed V and J ends, which lost 5 bases and 5 bases, there was a span of 18 bases. CDR1 SGHTA and CDR2 FQGNSA come from the germline V gene. The CDR3 sequence: CASSLGAQRLYGYTF. Here the CDR3 DNA reads TGTGCCAGCAGCCTAGGAGCACAACGATTATATGGCTACACCTTC.

This clonotype was recorded many times. This chain connects TRBV5-1 to TRBJ2-5; TRBD2 matches 10 bases. CDR1 SGHRS and CDR2 YFSETQ come from the germline V gene. This CDR3 comprises 16 residues. Germline trimming cut 2 bases from V and 2 bases from J; bases unmatched to any gene: 6. CDR3 DNA: TGCGCCAGCAGCTTTGGACTAGCGGATAGACAAGAGACCCAGTACTTC. Its protein product is CASSFGLADRQETQYF.

A remark on this clonotype: Germline is not matched at one junction end, which may reflect a read error. The CDR3 nucleotides read TGCGCCAGCAGCCAAGTACAAGGGGGGAGCTATGGCTACACCTTC. It translates to CASSQVQGGSYGYTF. The chain carries TRBV7-2 and TRBJ1-2; tentatively, D is TRBD1 (6 bases). This CDR3 comprises 15 residues. Germline V CDR1 and CDR2: SGHTA, FQGNSA.

This chain uses TRBV20-1 with TRBJ1-2; no clear D. Trimming removed 3 bases from V and 6 bases from J, with 17 bases in between. The CDR3 consists of 14 residues. Germline V lookup: CDR1 DFQATT, CDR2 SNEGSKA (reference sequence). The CDR3 nucleotides are TGCAGTGCTAGTGGGCTCAGCGCTAGTGATGGCTACACCTTC. Encoded protein: CSASGLSASDGYTF.

This clonotype was recorded a few times. A read error is possible here, since a much larger clone lies one base away. CDR3 loop: CAWGLRTGTEAFF. CDR3 in DNA: TGTGCCTGGGGTCTTAGGACAGGGACTGAAGCTTTCTTT. The chain has TRBV30 and TRBJ1-1; TRBD1 matches at 8 bases. Trimming took 5 bases from V and 5 from J; bases not matched to a gene: 7. The CDR3 length is 13 residues. CDR1 GTSNPN and CDR2 SVGIG come from the germline V gene (reference sequence).

This clonotype has just one count. A much bigger clone sits one base away, suggesting this may be a read error. The rearrangement joins TRBV6-1 to TRBJ1-6, with D tentatively TRBD1 (5 bases). Germline V gene data show CDR1 as MNHNS and CDR2 as SASEGT. CDR3 length: 15 amino acids. DNA of the CDR3: TGTGCCAGCATTCCCAGCGCCCCAGGGAATTCACCCCGCCACTTT. This sequence encodes CASIPSAPGNSPRHF.

This clonotype was seen ten or more times. The gene calls are TRBV20-1 and TRBJ1-1; D is unclear. The CDR3 covers 13 residues. The V and J ends lost 2 bases and 1 base respectively, with 8 bases between them. Germline CDR1 is DFQATT and CDR2 is SNEGSKA (reference sequence). The CDR3 DNA reads as TGCAGTGCTAGAAGGACCCCGAACACTGAAGCTTTCTTT. This sequence encodes CSARRTPNTEAFF.

As to this clonotype: Here the CDR3 omits its conserved ending phenylalanine or tryptophan, so a read error is the likely source. The DNA is omitted, as the CDR3 cannot be located on it reliably, and the CDR3 follows TCRdb's listing. This chain links TRBV19 with TRBJ1-6. The CDR3 is 14 residues long, counting both termini. CDR1 and CDR2 (germline): LNHDA, SQIVND (reference sequence). The CDR3 protein is CASTREPVGYTFGS.

This clonotype was observed a single time. Its ends do not fully match the called genes, so a read error is possible. The V gene is TRBV2, the J gene TRBJ1-1; D unclear. This CDR3 has 14 amino acids. Germline CDR1 and CDR2: SNHLY and FYNNEI. CDR3 in amino acids: CASRPEKSNAEAFF. For the CDR3, the DNA is TGTGCCAGCAGACCGGAAAAGAGTAACGCTGAAGCCTTCTTT. The entire variable domain, with the rest obtained from reference TRBV2 and TRBJ1-1, is as follows: EPEVTQTPSHQVTQMGQEVILRCVPISNHLYFYWYRQILGQKVEFLVSFYNNEISEKSEIFDDQFSVERPDGSNFTLKIRSTKLEDSAMYFCASRPEKSNAEAFFGQGTRLTVV.

V is TRBV5-8 and J is TRBJ2-5; 13 bases align to TRBD2. CDR3 length equals 16 residues. Germline CDR1 reads SGHTS; CDR2 reads YDEGEE. V lost 2 bases, J lost 5 bases, and 6 bases stayed unmatched. CDR3 coding DNA: TGTGCCAGCAGCTTAGGACTAGCGGGGGCCAGGGAGACCCAGTACTTC. It specifies CASSLGLAGARETQYF.

Comments on this clonotype: Germline is not matched at one junction end, which may reflect a read error. The chain has TRBV2 and TRBJ1-1, with TRBD1 identical over 7 bases. Germline V gene sequence: CDR1 SNHLY, CDR2 FYNNEI. The length of the CDR3 is 16 residues. The chain's CDR3 is CASRGGTERNKPEHFF. The CDR3 DNA reads TGTGCCAGCAGGGGGGGGACAGAGAGAAATAAGCCCGAGCATTTTTTT. Using reference TRBV2 and TRBJ1-1 for the parts outside the CDR3, the full variable domain is EPEVTQTPSHQVTQMGQEVILRCVPISNHLYFYWYRQILGQKVEFLVSFYNNEISEKSEIFDDQFSVERPDGSNFTLKIRSTKLEDSAMYFCASRGGTERNKPEHFFGQGTRLTVV.

This clonotype was seen repeatedly, ten times or more. This sequence joins TRBV12-3 or TRBV12-4 and TRBJ1-1; the D is unclear. The CDR3 has 11 residues. V was clipped by 6 bases and J by 5 bases, with 7 bases between them. The CDR3 sequence is CASSPRTEAFF. CDR3 sequence (DNA): TGTGCCAGCAGCCCACGGACTGAAGCTTTCTTT.

V usage is TRBV20-1 and J usage is TRBJ2-3, with 9 bases aligning to TRBD1. The CDR3 has 14 amino acids. V shed 5 bases and J 7 bases; nucleotides not matched to a gene: 10. Per the germline V gene, CDR1 is DFQATT and CDR2 is SNEGSKA (reference sequence). The CDR3 bases are TGCAGTGCTTTTACACAGGGGGCTAGTCATACGCAGTATTTT. Its translation: CSAFTQGASHTQYF.

Points on this clonotype: It is likely a read error, because the conserved phenylalanine at the end of the CDR3 is missing. The CDR3 DNA reads TGTGCCAGCAGGGGCGGGGGCCCGCAGTATCAG. Amino acid sequence: CASRGGGPQYQ. This chain links TRBV7-2 with TRBJ2-3, with TRBD2 as a possible D gene (7 bases). In germline, CDR1 is SGHTA, CDR2 FQGNSA. The V and J ends lost 6 bases and 10 bases respectively, with 11 bases between them. The CDR3 is made up of 11 amino acids.

The chain employs TRBV5-4 and TRBJ2-3; 11 nucleotides align to TRBD2. V was pared by 2 bases and J by 2 bases, with 10 bases of the junction left unmatched. This CDR3 is built from 18 residues. Germline V gene sequence: CDR1 SGHNT, CDR2 YYREEE (reference sequence). CDR3 sequence (DNA): TGTGCCAGCAGCTTAGGCCGAGTAGCGGGGGGGATCACAGATACGCAGTATTTT. As protein: CASSLGRVAGGITDTQYF.

The V and J genes are TRBV9 and TRBJ2-3; maybe TRBD1 (6 bases). The germline V gene has CDR1 SGDLS and CDR2 YYNGEE. The CDR3 spans 16 residues. The V and J ends lost 3 bases and 10 bases respectively, with 24 bases between them. The CDR3 loop reads CASSERHTGSTDAQYF. The CDR3 region has the DNA TGTGCCAGCAGCGAAAGGCACACAGGGAGCACTGATGCGCAGTATTTT.

This chain connects TRBV20-1 to TRBJ1-5; the D gene is possibly TRBD1 (6 bases). The CDR3 contains 14 residues. CDR1 is DFQATT, CDR2 SNEGSKA, per germline (reference sequence). CDR3 sequence reads: CSARTGGAHKPQHF. The CDR3 nucleotides read TGCAGCGCTCGGACGGGGGGGGCGCATAAGCCCCAGCATTTT.

A note on this clonotype: This likely comes from a read error, as the CDR3 has no conserved phenylalanine or tryptophan at its end. It is unclear where the CDR3 begins or ends on the DNA, so no DNA is shown, and the CDR3 is as TCRdb lists it. The chain has TRBV7-7 and TRBJ1-3; the table's D call TRBD1 went unverified against the DNA. The CDR3 adds up to 11 amino acids, both ends counted. Germline assignment: CDR1 SSHAT and CDR2 FNYEAQ (reference sequence). Here the CDR3 reads CASSTMVGGDT.

This chain links TRBV9 with TRBJ1-1; the D gene is possibly TRBD1 (5 bases). Trimming removed 0 bases from V and 9 bases from J, with 15 bases in between. The CDR3 length is 14 residues. The germline CDR1 and CDR2 sequences are SGDLS and YYNGEE. CDR3 sequence reads: CASSVVGGDTQAFF. CDR3 in DNA: TGTGCCAGCAGCGTAGTGGGGGGGGATACTCAAGCTTTCTTT.

This clonotype came up many times. The chain employs TRBV6-1 and TRBJ1-6; perhaps TRBD1 as D (5 bases). Trimming removed 8 bases at V and 7 bases at J, with 15 bases between. The CDR3 is 14 residues long. The V gene's germline CDR1 is MNHNS and CDR2 SASEGT. CDR3 in amino acids: CASLSREGNSPLHF. The CDR3 nucleotides are TGTGCCAGCCTTTCGAGGGAGGGGAATTCACCCCTCCACTTT.

The genes are TRBV4-3 and TRBJ1-1; tentatively, D is TRBD1 (6 bases). Germline V lookup: CDR1 LGHNA, CDR2 YSLEER. The CDR3 has 12 amino acids. The CDR3 DNA sequence: TGCAGCATCAAGGACCAGGGGACTGAAGCTTTCTTT. Protein product: CSIKDQGTEAFF.

This clonotype came up many times. This sequence joins TRBV12-3 or TRBV12-4 and TRBJ2-1, with D perhaps matching TRBD2 (6 bases). Trimming left V 2 bases short and J 9 bases short, with 11 bases between. The CDR3 has 13 residues. The CDR3 is CASSLLRGGEQFF. CDR3 DNA sequence: TGTGCCAGCAGTTTACTTCGGGGAGGTGAGCAGTTCTTC.